This TCR beta chain was observed in a study of blood T cell repertoires in COVID-19. Study-level information: Some COVID-19 samples were acute and others convalescent; all came from the United States, Italy and Spain. The cDNA or gDNA used as material had been derived from T cells, B-cell-depleted T cells, or PBMCs.

Germline CDR1 and CDR2: SEHNR and FQNEAQ (reference sequence). This CDR3 has 16 residues. V lost 5 bases and J lost 1; bases outside the gene matches: 3. Per the original methods: Estimates of nucleated cell counts were drawn from the amplification of reference gene primers. TCRdb's copy holds only in-frame clones and misses some; the assay was immunoSEQ multiplex PCR. The V and J calls and the clone size are those of that table, but D and trimming were determined from the DNA. This sample has fewer than 85,000 clones, with more than 75% found just once. Sequencing input: peripheral blood. The chain carries TRBV7-9 and TRBJ2-2; TRBD2 matches 11 bases. This clonotype was obtained from a woman of 80 years or more with active or convalescent COVID-19. The CDR3 sequence: CASSRGLAGNTGELFF. The CDR3 DNA is TGTGCCAGCAGCCGTGGACTAGCGGGGAACACCGGGGAGCTGTTTTTT.